This T cell receptor beta chain derives from a study of T cell repertoires in cytomegalovirus infection. Whole-study context: CMV infection together with matching HLA type was indicated by public TCR beta signatures.

Whole-study results and caveats: Predominance within the ex vivo response was attributable to HLA-C-restricted CMV-specific TCR beta clonotypes.

This clonotype was detected only a few times. Its antigen remains unidentified. Germline lookup yields CDR1 LGHNA and CDR2 YNFKEQ. Trimming left V 4 bases short and J 7 bases short, with 17 bases between. This CDR3 is built from 15 residues. TCRdb recomputed calls from the reads with MiXCR, one row per CDR3 protein. The profile shows 310,000 or so distinct CDR3 sequences, 17% of them singletons. Sample: PBMCs. The chain recombines TRBV4-2 with TRBJ1-5; D not certain. The TCR was taken from a human donor in good health (CMV status not recorded). Some clones in this sample may be carry-over from other donors' samples. As DNA, the CDR3 is TGTGCCAGCAGCCCAGGAAGTACGGTTGGCCAGCCCCAGCATTTT. This gives the protein CASSPGSTVGQPQHF.